This TCR beta chain was identified during a study of response to subunit inactivated influenza vaccine. Whole-study results and caveats: Researchers suggested that each seasonal influenza vaccination recruits few new T cells.

In TCRdb, the RT-PCR reads were re-called with MiXCR into one record per CDR3 protein. The sample consists of about 650,000 distinct CDR3 sequences, 11% to 15% of them appearing once. On this clonotype: The antigen remains undetermined.

V lost 4 bases and J lost 2; bases outside the gene matches: 2. The CDR3 totals 14 residues. Germline-derived CDR1 and CDR2 are MNHEY and SVGAGI. Sample: PBMCs from blood, taken less than 15 days before vaccination. V and J are TRBV6-5 and TRBJ2-1; TRBD1 matches at 7 bases. The sequence derives from a man aged 50-60 years who received an inactivated influenza vaccine. CDR3 DNA: TGTGCCAGCAGTTGGACAGGCCCCTACAATGAGCAGTTCTTC. The encoded protein is CASSWTGPYNEQFF.